These T cell receptor beta chains were read from a single sample in a study of blood T cell repertoires in COVID-19. The data were produced by immunoSEQ multiplex PCR, yet TCRdb's version contains in-frame clones alone and is incomplete. This repertoire shows about 180,000 clones, 70% to 90% found once; its top ten account for 1.5% to 2%. Sequencing used peripheral blood. The receptors were gathered from a man younger than 35 who had recovered from COVID-19. Each CDR3 is given with its conserved first and last residue. The D gene is left open where the match is weak. Where a row states a size, it is once, few, many or the class of an expanded clone; other rows omit it.

abundance: .
j_gene: TRBJ2-5
v_gene: TRBV28
d_gene: TRBD1
CDR3nt: TGTGCCAGCAGTGGGACAGGGACGGCAGAGACCCAGTACTTC
CDR3aa: CASSGTGTAETQYF

abundance: .
j_gene: TRBJ2-7
v_gene: TRBV5-1
d_gene: TRBD2
CDR3nt: TGCGCCAGTTACGGGACTAGCTCAAGCGAGCAGTACTTC
CDR3aa: CASYGTSSSEQYF

abundance: .
j_gene: TRBJ1-1
v_gene: TRBV24-1
d_gene: .
CDR3nt: TGTGCCACCAGTGATTTGCAGGGCGGTGAAGCTTTCTTT
CDR3aa: CATSDLQGGEAFF

abundance: once
j_gene: TRBJ1-5
v_gene: TRBV10-3
d_gene: TRBD1
CDR3nt: TGTGCCATCAAACGGGACAGTGATCAGCCCCAGCATTTT
CDR3aa: CAIKRDSDQPQHF

abundance: .
j_gene: TRBJ2-1
v_gene: TRBV7-9
d_gene: .
CDR3nt: TGTGCCAGCAGCCAAGAGGTCTTCGCGGGCTACAATGAGCAGTTCTTC
CDR3aa: CASSQEVFAGYNEQFF

abundance: once
j_gene: TRBJ2-1
v_gene: TRBV2
d_gene: .
CDR3nt: TGTGCCAGCAACCAGAGGGAGTACTACAATGAGCAGTTCTTC
CDR3aa: CASNQREYYNEQFF

abundance: .
j_gene: TRBJ1-5
v_gene: TRBV7-2
d_gene: .
CDR3nt: TGTGCCAGCAGCTTTAGTTCAGGGGAAAGTCAGCCCCAGCATTTT
CDR3aa: CASSFSSGESQPQHF

abundance: .
j_gene: TRBJ2-7
v_gene: TRBV6-4
d_gene: .
CDR3nt: TGTGCCAGCAGTGGGAGTATCCGTGTCCCCTACGAGCAGTACTTC
CDR3aa: CASSGSIRVPYEQYF

abundance: .
j_gene: TRBJ2-7
v_gene: TRBV5-6
d_gene: TRBD1
CDR3nt: TGTGCCAGCAGCTTGGGCAGGGGGAACTACGAGCAGTACTTC
CDR3aa: CASSLGRGNYEQYF

abundance: .
j_gene: TRBJ2-2
v_gene: TRBV5-1
d_gene: TRBD1
CDR3nt: TGCGCCAGCAGTCGGGACAGTCTTACCGGGGAGCTGTTTTTT
CDR3aa: CASSRDSLTGELFF

abundance: .
j_gene: TRBJ1-5
v_gene: TRBV6-5
d_gene: .
CDR3nt: TGTGCCAGCAGGTCCGGATCCGGGGACAATCAGCCCCAGCATTTT
CDR3aa: CASRSGSGDNQPQHF

abundance: .
j_gene: TRBJ2-7
v_gene: TRBV7-2
d_gene: TRBD2
CDR3nt: TGTGCCAGCAGCTTAGGGACTAGCGGGTCCTACGAGCAGTACTTC
CDR3aa: CASSLGTSGSYEQYF

abundance: medium-sized
j_gene: TRBJ2-6
v_gene: TRBV6-4
d_gene: TRBD2
CDR3nt: TGTGCCAGCAGTGCACGGGAGGGATTCTCTGGGGCCAACGTCCTGACTTTC
CDR3aa: CASSAREGFSGANVLTF

abundance: .
j_gene: TRBJ1-2
v_gene: TRBV19
d_gene: TRBD1
CDR3nt: TGTGCCAGTTCTGGACAGGGGGCTGGCTATGGCTACACCTTC
CDR3aa: CASSGQGAGYGYTF

abundance: once
j_gene: TRBJ2-6
v_gene: TRBV6-5
d_gene: .
CDR3nt: TGTGCCAGCAGCCACCGGGGAGGTGGGGCCAACGTCCTGACTTTC
CDR3aa: CASSHRGGGANVLTF

abundance: .
j_gene: TRBJ1-4
v_gene: TRBV4-1
d_gene: TRBD1
CDR3nt: TGCGCCAGCAGGCTGCCGGGACAGCCGAATGAAAAACTGTTTTTT
CDR3aa: CASRLPGQPNEKLFF

abundance: .
j_gene: TRBJ2-7
v_gene: TRBV10-3
d_gene: TRBD2
CDR3nt: TGTGCCATCAGTGAAGAGGGAGGGCCTCACAACGAGCAGTACTTC
CDR3aa: CAISEEGGPHNEQYF

abundance: .
j_gene: TRBJ1-2
v_gene: TRBV5-1
d_gene: TRBD1
CDR3nt: TGCGCCAGCAGCCCGGGACAGAACTATGGCTACACCTTC
CDR3aa: CASSPGQNYGYTF

abundance: .
j_gene: TRBJ1-2
v_gene: TRBV4-1
d_gene: .
CDR3nt: TGCGCCAGCAGCCCTTTCCCCGTCGCAGCTAACTATGGCTACACCTTC
CDR3aa: CASSPFPVAANYGYTF

abundance: .
j_gene: TRBJ2-7
v_gene: TRBV20-1
d_gene: TRBD1
CDR3nt: TGCAGTGCTAGTCAGGTCCAGGGGGTTAGCTACGAGCAGTACTTC
CDR3aa: CSASQVQGVSYEQYF

abundance: .
j_gene: TRBJ2-7
v_gene: TRBV6-5
d_gene: .
CDR3nt: TGTGCCAGCAGTTACGCAGGGGCCAGCTACGAGCAGTACTTC
CDR3aa: CASSYAGASYEQYF

abundance: .
j_gene: TRBJ2-5
v_gene: TRBV2
d_gene: TRBD2
CDR3nt: TGTGCCAGGGGACCGACTAGCGGGGAGACCCAGTACTTC
CDR3aa: CARGPTSGETQYF

abundance: .
j_gene: TRBJ2-4
v_gene: TRBV28
d_gene: TRBD1
CDR3nt: TGTGCCGGCCCTGGGACAGGGAGGAAGGTAGCCAAAAACATTCAGTACTTC
CDR3aa: CAGPGTGRKVAKNIQYF

abundance: .
j_gene: TRBJ2-7
v_gene: TRBV18
d_gene: .
CDR3nt: TGTGCCAGCTCACCACTTTCCCCCGACGAGCAGTACTTC
CDR3aa: CASSPLSPDEQYF

abundance: .
j_gene: TRBJ2-1
v_gene: TRBV29-1
d_gene: TRBD2
CDR3nt: TGCAGCGTTGTAGGACTAGCGGGTTACAATGAGCAGTTCTTC
CDR3aa: CSVVGLAGYNEQFF

abundance: few
j_gene: TRBJ1-1
v_gene: TRBV5-1
d_gene: .
CDR3nt: TGCGCCAGCACACACGGTCAGGGCACTGAAGCTTTCTTT
CDR3aa: CASTHGQGTEAFF

abundance: .
j_gene: TRBJ1-1
v_gene: TRBV6-1
d_gene: TRBD1
CDR3nt: TGTGCCAGCAGTGAAATTACAGGGGCGGCGGGCACTGAAGCTTTCTTT
CDR3aa: CASSEITGAAGTEAFF

abundance: .
j_gene: TRBJ2-1
v_gene: TRBV9
d_gene: .
CDR3nt: TGTGCCAGCAGCGTAGGACCTAGACTCCCCAATGAGCAGTTCTTC
CDR3aa: CASSVGPRLPNEQFF

abundance: .
j_gene: TRBJ1-1
v_gene: TRBV18
d_gene: TRBD1
CDR3nt: TGTGCCAGCTCACCGGGACAGGGGAACACTGAAGCTTTCTTT
CDR3aa: CASSPGQGNTEAFF

abundance: .
j_gene: TRBJ1-2
v_gene: TRBV6-5
d_gene: .
CDR3nt: TGTGCCCTAGATACGGGGGGGGCGCACGGCTACACCTTC
CDR3aa: CALDTGGAHGYTF

abundance: .
j_gene: TRBJ1-2
v_gene: TRBV7-9
d_gene: .
CDR3nt: TGTGCCAGCAGTCTCGCCGGAGGCCACTATGGCTACACCTTC
CDR3aa: CASSLAGGHYGYTF

abundance: .
j_gene: TRBJ2-2
v_gene: TRBV29-1
d_gene: .
CDR3nt: TGCAGCGTTGGTCGGAGTACGAACACCGGGGAGCTGTTTTTT
CDR3aa: CSVGRSTNTGELFF

abundance: .
j_gene: TRBJ2-2
v_gene: TRBV5-4
d_gene: .
CDR3nt: TGTGCCAGCACCTTAGGTACAGTGAACACCGGGGAGCTGTTTTTT
CDR3aa: CASTLGTVNTGELFF

abundance: .
j_gene: TRBJ2-7
v_gene: TRBV11-3
d_gene: TRBD1
CDR3nt: TGTGCCAGCAGCTTAGAGACAGGGGGAACCTACGAGCAGTACTTC
CDR3aa: CASSLETGGTYEQYF

abundance: .
j_gene: TRBJ2-3
v_gene: TRBV7-9
d_gene: .
CDR3nt: TGTGCCAGCAGCTCTCAGGTCTACCCCCAGTATTTT
CDR3aa: CASSSQVYPQYF

abundance: .
j_gene: TRBJ2-7
v_gene: TRBV6-1
d_gene: TRBD2
CDR3nt: TGTGCCAGCAGTGACGGCGCGGGAGTCTACGAGCAGTACTTC
CDR3aa: CASSDGAGVYEQYF

abundance: .
j_gene: TRBJ1-5
v_gene: TRBV19
d_gene: .
CDR3nt: TGTGCCAGTAGTCCAGGGTTAGGTAATCAGCCCCAGCATTTT
CDR3aa: CASSPGLGNQPQHF

abundance: .
j_gene: TRBJ1-2
v_gene: TRBV13
d_gene: .
CDR3nt: TGTGCCAGCAACTCTAACCCCCCCGACAGAAACTATGGCTACACCTTC
CDR3aa: CASNSNPPDRNYGYTF

abundance: .
j_gene: TRBJ2-5
v_gene: TRBV9
d_gene: TRBD2
CDR3nt: TGTGCCAGCAGCCCGATATTCGGTCCGACTAGCGGGAGGCAGCAAGAGACCCAGTACTTC
CDR3aa: CASSPIFGPTSGRQQETQYF

abundance: .
j_gene: TRBJ1-1
v_gene: TRBV21-1
d_gene: .
CDR3nt: TGTGCCAGCAGCAAAGGACTGAGACCGAGAGCTTTCTTT
CDR3aa: CASSKGLRPRAFF

abundance: .
j_gene: TRBJ1-1
v_gene: TRBV5-1
d_gene: TRBD1
CDR3nt: TGCGCCAGCAGCGGATCGGGACAGGCCTTTGACACTGAAGCTTTCTTT
CDR3aa: CASSGSGQAFDTEAFF

abundance: once
j_gene: TRBJ2-2
v_gene: TRBV27
d_gene: TRBD2
CDR3nt: TGTGCCAGCAGACCATCTAGCGGGACCGGGGAGCTGTTTTTT
CDR3aa: CASRPSSGTGELFF

abundance: .
j_gene: TRBJ2-7
v_gene: TRBV5-1
d_gene: TRBD1
CDR3nt: TGCGCCAGCAGCCCACAGGGAACAGGGGTGGGAAACGAGCAGTACTTC
CDR3aa: CASSPQGTGVGNEQYF

abundance: .
j_gene: TRBJ2-1
v_gene: TRBV27
d_gene: .
CDR3nt: TGTGCCAGCAGTTTGGGGGGAGCAAACTATGAGCAGTTCTTC
CDR3aa: CASSLGGANYEQFF

abundance: .
j_gene: TRBJ1-5
v_gene: TRBV7-9
d_gene: .
CDR3nt: TGTGCCAGCAGCGCTACAGGGAATCAGCCCCAGCATTTT
CDR3aa: CASSATGNQPQHF

abundance: .
j_gene: TRBJ2-5
v_gene: TRBV3-1/TRBV3-2
d_gene: TRBD2
CDR3nt: TGTGCCCCCAGGGCGGTAGCGGGAGTGGAGACCCAGTACTTC
CDR3aa: CAPRAVAGVETQYF

abundance: few
j_gene: TRBJ1-1
v_gene: TRBV12-3/TRBV12-4
d_gene: .
CDR3nt: TGTGCCAGCAGCCGACAGGCGAGTGAAGCTTTCTTT
CDR3aa: CASSRQASEAFF

abundance: .
j_gene: TRBJ2-1
v_gene: TRBV21-1
d_gene: .
CDR3nt: TGTGCCAGCAGCAAATTGGGGACTAGCCTGTACAATGAGCAGTTCTTC
CDR3aa: CASSKLGTSLYNEQFF